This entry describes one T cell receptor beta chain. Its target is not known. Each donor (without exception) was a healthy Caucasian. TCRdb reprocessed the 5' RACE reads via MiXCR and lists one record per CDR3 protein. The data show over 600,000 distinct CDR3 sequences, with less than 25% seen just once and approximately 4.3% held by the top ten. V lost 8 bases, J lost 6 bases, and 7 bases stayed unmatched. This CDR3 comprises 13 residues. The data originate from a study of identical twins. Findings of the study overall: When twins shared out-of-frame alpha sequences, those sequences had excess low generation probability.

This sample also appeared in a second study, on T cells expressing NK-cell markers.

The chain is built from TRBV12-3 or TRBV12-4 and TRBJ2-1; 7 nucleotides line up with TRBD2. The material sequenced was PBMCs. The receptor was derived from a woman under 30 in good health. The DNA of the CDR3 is TGTGCCAGCGGCCGAGGGACTACCAATGAGCAGTTCTTC. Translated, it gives CASGRGTTNEQFF.